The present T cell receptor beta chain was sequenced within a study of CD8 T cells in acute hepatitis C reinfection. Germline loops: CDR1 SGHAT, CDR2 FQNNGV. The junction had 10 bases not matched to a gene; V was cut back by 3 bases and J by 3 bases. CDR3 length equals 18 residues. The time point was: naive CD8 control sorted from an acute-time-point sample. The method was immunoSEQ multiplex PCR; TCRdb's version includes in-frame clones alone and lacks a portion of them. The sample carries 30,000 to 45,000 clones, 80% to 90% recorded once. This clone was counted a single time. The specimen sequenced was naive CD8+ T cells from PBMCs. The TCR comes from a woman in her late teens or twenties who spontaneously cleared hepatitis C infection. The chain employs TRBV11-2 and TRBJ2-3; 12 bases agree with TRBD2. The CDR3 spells CASSLNGLAGTPTDTQYF. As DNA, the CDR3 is TGTGCCAGCAGCTTGAACGGACTAGCGGGAACGCCTACAGATACGCAGTATTTT.